The 29 T cell receptor beta chains presented below share a single source sample, sequenced in a study of control samples from healthy donors and cancer patients. The data were produced by immunoSEQ multiplex PCR, yet TCRdb's version contains in-frame clones alone and is incomplete. The data hold under 85,000 clones, with about 79% observed a single time. Sequencing input: PBMCs. These receptors originate from a man in his 60s with head and neck cancer.

Note on this clone: A read error may produce the germline difference seen at one junction end. V gene TRBV7-7 combines with J gene TRBJ2-3, with 10 bases matching TRBD2. The germline gives CDR1 SSHAT, CDR2 FNYEAQ (reference sequence). The CDR3 loop spans 15 amino acids. The CDR3 loop is CASSTGLADTDTQYF. CDR3 bases: TGTGCTAGCAGCACCGGACTAGCGGACACAGATACGCAGTATTTT.

This clone was recorded once. The same CDR3 also results from other DNA sequences found in this sample. This chain uses TRBV27 with TRBJ2-7; D is undetermined. In germline, CDR1 is MNHEY, CDR2 SMNVEV (reference sequence). This CDR3 contains 11 residues. Trimming removed 8 bases at V and 5 bases at J, with 10 bases between. In nucleotides, the CDR3 is TGTGCCAGCCGCGGTTGGGACGAGCAGTACTTC. It encodes CASRGWDEQYF.

This clone was seen a single time. The chain is built from TRBV10-3 and TRBJ2-3, with 11 nucleotides matching TRBD1. The CDR3 extends over 14 amino acids. In germline, CDR1 is ENHRY, CDR2 SYGVKD. Trimming removed 6 bases from V and 4 bases from J; junction bases left unmatched: 3. The CDR3 bases are TGTGCCATCAGGGACAGGGGGCGGGCAGATACGCAGTATTTT. It is translated as CAIRDRGRADTQYF.

The CDR3 DNA reads as TGTGCCAGCAGTGGTTCTGGGACCGACACCGGGGAGCTGTTTTTT. It is translated as CASSGSGTDTGELFF. V is TRBV6-4 and J is TRBJ2-2, with D possibly being TRBD1 or TRBD2 (5 bases each). V was pared by 4 bases and J by 3 bases, with 12 bases between. CDR3 length: 15 residues. Germline CDR1 and CDR2: MRHNA and SNTAGT.

This rearrangement joins TRBV21-1 to TRBJ1-3; no check of the table's D call, TRBD1, against the DNA was made. TRBV21-1 is listed as a pseudogene. This CDR3 has 18 amino acids. The CDR3 sequence: CASSKAMTDASSGNTIYF. Here the CDR3 DNA reads TGTGCCAGCAGCAAAGCCATGACAGATGCCTCCTCTGGAAACACCATATATTTT.

The chain combines TRBV14 with TRBJ2-7, with D perhaps TRBD1 or TRBD2 (5 bases each). CDR1 is SGHDN, CDR2 FVKESK, per germline. Trimming took off 4 bases at V and 9 bases at J, with 13 bases between the two ends. CDR3 size: 12 residues. The DNA of the CDR3 is TGTGCCAGCAGCCCCAAGGGGACGCGGCAGTACTTC. It yields the protein CASSPKGTRQYF.

V gene TRBV29-1 combines with J gene TRBJ2-3; D tentatively reads TRBD1 or TRBD2 (5 bases each). CDR3 length: 15 amino acids. From germline, CDR1 is SQVTM and CDR2 ANQGSEA. V was cut by 7 bases and J by 3 bases, with 20 bases left in between. The CDR3 loop reads CSARTGTEVTDTQYF. In DNA form, the CDR3 reads TGCAGCGCAAGGACCGGGACCGAAGTAACAGATACGCAGTATTTT.

This chain joins TRBV11-2 and TRBJ2-5, with D hard to call. V lost 5 bases, J lost 7 bases, and 8 bases lay in between. Germline-derived CDR1 and CDR2 are SGHAT and FQNNGV. CDR3 length equals 11 residues. The CDR3 is CASSVLRTQYF. CDR3 nucleotides: TGTGCCAGCAGCGTCCTTCGGACCCAGTACTTC.

J is TRBJ2-4 and V is TRBV4-1; the match to TRBD2 covers 14 bases. The germline V gene encodes CDR1 MGHRA and CDR2 YSYEKL. With V trimmed by 3 bases and J by 8 bases, 9 bases remained unmatched. The CDR3 length is 17 residues. The CDR3 loop reads CASSQRGLAGGGDIQYF. The DNA for the CDR3 is TGCGCCAGCAGCCAGCGAGGACTAGCGGGAGGCGGGGACATTCAGTACTTC.

This clone was counted a few times. The gene calls are TRBV10-3 and TRBJ2-5; 13 bases match TRBD2. Trimming removed 0 bases from V and 3 bases from J; junction bases left unmatched: 4. This CDR3 has 17 residues. Germline V gene data show CDR1 as ENHRY and CDR2 as SYGVKD. CDR3 sequence: CAISESMGLAGKETQYF. CDR3 in DNA: TGTGCCATCAGTGAGTCGATGGGACTAGCGGGAAAAGAGACCCAGTACTTC.

The chain couples TRBV11-2 to TRBJ1-4; TRBD1 agrees at 7 bases. Germline CDR1 SGHAT, CDR2 FQNNGV. This CDR3 has 14 amino acids. V shed 3 bases, J shed 8 bases, and the junction held 6 bases outside the gene matches. The CDR3 is CASSLGGGLEKLFF. In DNA form, the CDR3 reads TGTGCCAGCAGCTTGGGAGGGGGCTTAGAAAAACTGTTTTTT.

This chain uses TRBV5-1 with TRBJ2-1; possible D gene TRBD1, 6 bases. The CDR3 contains 15 residues. The V gene's germline CDR1 is SGHRS and CDR2 YFSETQ. V was cut by 0 bases and J by 8 bases, with 15 bases left in between. CDR3 coding DNA: TGCGCCAGCAGCTTGGGACAGGTGTCCGTGGATGAGCAGTTCTTC. Translated: CASSLGQVSVDEQFF.

The rearrangement uses TRBV7-9 and TRBJ2-1; 8 bases map to TRBD2. The junction had 9 bases not matched to a gene; V was cut back by 2 bases and J by 9 bases. This CDR3 region has 15 residues. From germline, CDR1 is SEHNR and CDR2 FQNEAQ (reference sequence). This chain's CDR3 is CASSLRSGGGSEQFF. The CDR3 DNA follows: TGTGCCAGCAGCTTAAGGAGCGGCGGGGGGAGTGAGCAGTTCTTC.

This chain links TRBV9 with TRBJ2-3; D gene uncertain. CDR1 and CDR2 from the germline V gene are SGDLS and YYNGEE. The CDR3 runs to 12 residues. V lost 0 bases and J lost 6, with 5 bases in between. The CDR3 nucleotides read TGTGCCAGCAGCGTAGCTTGGGATACGCAGTATTTT. Amino acid sequence: CASSVAWDTQYF.

The rearrangement joins TRBV30 to TRBJ2-5, with 11 bases lining up with TRBD2. Germline V gene sequence: CDR1 GTSNPN, CDR2 SVGIG (reference sequence). This CDR3 is built from 14 residues. J gave up 5 bases and V 5 bases, and 7 bases lay outside the gene matches. The DNA of the CDR3 is TGTGCCTGGGACTCTAGCGGGAGGCGGGAGACCCAGTACTTC. This encodes CAWDSSGRRETQYF.

The V gene is TRBV6-6, the J gene TRBJ2-5, with 7 nucleotides matching TRBD1. The V gene end was trimmed by 5 bases and the J gene end by 5 bases; junction bases not matched to a gene: 8. Per the germline V gene, CDR1 is MNHNY and CDR2 is SVGAGI (reference sequence). The CDR3 covers 14 residues. The CDR3 region has the DNA TGTGCCAGCAGTCTACAGGGGCCGAGGGAGACCCAGTACTTC. Its translation: CASSLQGPRETQYF.

The V gene is TRBV7-8, the J gene TRBJ2-7, with TRBD2 matching 10 bases. The V segment lost 1 base and the J segment 5 bases; nucleotides outside the gene matches: 8. Germline V gene lookup returns CDR1 SGHVS and CDR2 FQNEAQ. The CDR3 is made up of 16 amino acids. CDR3 region: CASSLGFLAGENEQYF. CDR3 DNA: TGTGCCAGCAGCTTAGGATTCCTAGCGGGAGAGAACGAGCAGTACTTC.

The V and J genes are TRBV24-1 and TRBJ2-2; D ambiguous. The CDR3 runs 12 residues. Deletions cut 4 bases from V and 6 bases from J, with 5 bases between. Germline loops: CDR1 KGHDR, CDR2 SFDVKD. This CDR3 reads CATSEQPGELFF. The DNA for the CDR3 is TGTGCCACCAGTGAACAACCCGGGGAGCTGTTTTTT.

The chain employs TRBV10-3 and TRBJ2-1; 8 bases agree with TRBD1. CDR1 and CDR2 (germline): ENHRY, SYGVKD. The CDR3 is 14 residues long. V dropped 6 bases and J dropped 8; count of bases not matched to a gene: 9. The CDR3 nucleotides read TGTGCCATCAGCAACGGACAGGGCGTCGATGAGCAGTTCTTC. Translation gives CAISNGQGVDEQFF.

V usage is TRBV13 and J usage is TRBJ2-7, with 7 bases lining up with TRBD2. This CDR3 is built from 16 residues. The junction had 19 bases not matched to a gene; V was cut back by 10 bases and J by 4 bases. The germline gives CDR1 PRHDT, CDR2 FYEKMQ (reference sequence). CDR3 coding DNA: TGTGCCACCTCAGGAGGGGAGGGAGGGCCCGAGTACGAGCAGTACTTC. It translates to CATSGGEGGPEYEQYF.

The rearrangement uses TRBV19 and TRBJ2-5; either TRBD1 or TRBD2 may supply D (5 bases each). Trimming took off 5 bases at V and 5 bases at J, with 9 bases between the two ends. Germline V gives CDR1 LNHDA, CDR2 SQIVND (reference sequence). CDR3 length equals 12 residues. The CDR3 bases are TGTGCCAGTAGTCACGGGGCTGAGACCCAGTACTTC. It translates to CASSHGAETQYF.

The chain recombines TRBV7-9 with TRBJ2-3; D not certain. Germline values: CDR1 SEHNR, CDR2 FQNEAQ (reference sequence). V was pared by 1 base and J by 5 bases, with 13 bases between. The CDR3 extends over 15 amino acids. The CDR3 sequence is CASSLGTPPGDTQYF. The CDR3 nucleotides are TGTGCCAGCAGCTTAGGTACCCCCCCAGGAGATACGCAGTATTTT.

This clone has only one observation. The V gene is TRBV6-6, the J gene TRBJ2-7, with TRBD1 matching over 7 bases. The germline V gene encodes CDR1 MNHNY and CDR2 SVGAGI (reference sequence). The CDR3 covers 14 residues. V gave up 7 bases and J gave up 7 bases; unmatched junction bases: 13. The CDR3 sequence: CASKGTGVDREQYF. Written as DNA, the CDR3 is TGTGCCAGCAAGGGAACAGGGGTTGATCGGGAGCAGTACTTC.

The sample holds a few counts of this clone. V and J are TRBV6-5 and TRBJ2-7; D possibly corresponds to TRBD2 (6 bases). The V gene's germline CDR1 is MNHEY and CDR2 SVGAGI. V dropped 10 bases and J dropped 5 bases, with 18 bases sitting between them. The CDR3 extends over 13 amino acids. CDR3 region: CATKGGMVDEQYF. The DNA for the CDR3 is TGTGCCACCAAGGGAGGCATGGTCGACGAGCAGTACTTC.

The CDR3 DNA reads as TGCGCCAGCAGCCACAGGGTTCGGGGGGCCTACGAGCAGTACTTC. Translation: CASSHRVRGAYEQYF. The chain carries TRBV4-1 and TRBJ2-7; 7 bases map to TRBD2. The CDR3 runs 15 residues. Germline CDR1 MGHRA, CDR2 YSYEKL. With V trimmed by 3 bases and J by 2 bases, 7 bases remained unmatched.

CDR3 nucleotides: TGTGCCAGCAGTTCCCTAGGGGGAGGGGCAGAGACCCAGTACTTC. Its translation is CASSSLGGGAETQYF. The V and J genes are TRBV6-6 and TRBJ2-5; possibly TRBD2 for D (7 bases). The CDR3 totals 15 residues. V shed 4 bases and J shed 4 bases, with 16 bases lying between them. The germline CDR1 and CDR2 sequences are MNHNY and SVGAGI (reference sequence).

CDR3 residues: CATSRIAGGRTDTQYF. DNA for the CDR3: TGTGCCACCAGCAGGATAGCGGGAGGGCGCACAGATACGCAGTATTTT. This chain links TRBV15 with TRBJ2-3; 11 bases match TRBD2. After removal of 3 bases from V and 1 base from J, the junction contained 3 bases not matched to a gene. The germline V gene encodes CDR1 LNHNV and CDR2 YYDKDF (reference sequence). The CDR3 length is 16 residues. Complete variable domain (other parts from reference TRBV15 and TRBJ2-3): DAMVIQNPRYQVTQFGKPVTLSCSQTLNHNVMYWYQQKSSQAPKLLFHYYDKDFNNEADTPDNFQSRRPNTSFCFLDIRSPGLGDTAMYLCATSRIAGGRTDTQYFGPGTRLTVL.

The chain links TRBV6-5 to TRBJ2-1, with TRBD2 matching over 14 bases. Per germline, CDR1 MNHEY and CDR2 SVGAGI. This CDR3 has 13 residues. V was clipped by 8 bases and J by 6 bases; unmatched bases: 0. The CDR3 coding sequence is TGTGCCAGCGGACTAGCGGGAGGCAATGAGCAGTTCTTC. It specifies CASGLAGGNEQFF.

The chain carries TRBV5-1 and TRBJ2-3; D is possibly TRBD2 (6 bases). Trimming took 4 bases from V and 3 from J, leaving 12 bases between them. The CDR3 loop spans 14 amino acids. From germline, CDR1 is SGHRS and CDR2 YFSETQ. The CDR3: CASSRGLTTDTQYF. DNA for the CDR3: TGCGCCAGCAGCAGGGGACTGACGACAGATACGCAGTATTTT.